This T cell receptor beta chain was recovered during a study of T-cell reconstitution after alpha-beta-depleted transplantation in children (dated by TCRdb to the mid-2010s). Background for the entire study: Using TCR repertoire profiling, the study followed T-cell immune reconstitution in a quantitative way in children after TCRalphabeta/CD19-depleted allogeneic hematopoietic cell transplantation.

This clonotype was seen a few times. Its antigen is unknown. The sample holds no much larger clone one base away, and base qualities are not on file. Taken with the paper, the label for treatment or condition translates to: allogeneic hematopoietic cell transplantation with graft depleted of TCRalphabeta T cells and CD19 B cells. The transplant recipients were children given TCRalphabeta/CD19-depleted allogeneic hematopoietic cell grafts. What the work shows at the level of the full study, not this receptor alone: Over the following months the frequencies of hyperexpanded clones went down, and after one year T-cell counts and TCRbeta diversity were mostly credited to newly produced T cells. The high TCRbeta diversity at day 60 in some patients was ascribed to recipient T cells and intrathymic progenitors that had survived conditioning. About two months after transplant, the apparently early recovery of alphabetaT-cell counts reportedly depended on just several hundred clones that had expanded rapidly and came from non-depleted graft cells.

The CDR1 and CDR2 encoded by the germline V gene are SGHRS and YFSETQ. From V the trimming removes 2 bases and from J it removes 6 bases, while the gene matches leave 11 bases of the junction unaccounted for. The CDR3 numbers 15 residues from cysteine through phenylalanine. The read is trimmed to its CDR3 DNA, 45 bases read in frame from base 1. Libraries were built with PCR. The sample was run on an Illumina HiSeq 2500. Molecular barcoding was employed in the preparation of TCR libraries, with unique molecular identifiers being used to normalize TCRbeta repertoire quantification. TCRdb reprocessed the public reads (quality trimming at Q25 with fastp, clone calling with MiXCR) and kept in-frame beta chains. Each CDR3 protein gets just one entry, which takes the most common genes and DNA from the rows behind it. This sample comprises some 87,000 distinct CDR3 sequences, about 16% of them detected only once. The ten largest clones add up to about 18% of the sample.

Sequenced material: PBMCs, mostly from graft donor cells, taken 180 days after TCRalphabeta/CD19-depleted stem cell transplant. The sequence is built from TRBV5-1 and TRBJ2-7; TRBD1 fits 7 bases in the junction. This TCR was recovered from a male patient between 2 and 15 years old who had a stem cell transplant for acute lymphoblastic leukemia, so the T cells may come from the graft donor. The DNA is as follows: TGCGCCAGCAGCTTCCCCCGGGACAGATTTATCGAGCAGTACTTC. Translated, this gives CASSFPRDRFIEQYF.